This passage covers 12 T cell receptor beta chains from one sample sequenced in a study of blood T cell repertoires in COVID-19. The repertoire was sequenced with immunoSEQ multiplex PCR; TCRdb's copy has only in-frame clones and lacks some. The sample consists of roughly 68,000 clones, approximately 88% of them appearing once. The sample consisted of peripheral blood. The receptor source for this set is a woman in her 70s with acute or convalescent COVID-19.

The chain combines TRBV12-5 with TRBJ1-2, with TRBD1 matching 7 bases. Trimming at V came to 5 bases and at J to 2 bases, leaving 2 bases not matched to a gene. Germline V gene sequence: CDR1 LGHNT, CDR2 FRNRAP. This CDR3 has 13 amino acids. The CDR3 spells CASGPTGNYGYTF. The CDR3, as DNA: TGTGCTAGTGGTCCGACAGGGAACTATGGCTACACCTTC.

V is TRBV5-1 and J is TRBJ1-3; D is perhaps TRBD1 (6 bases). This CDR3 has 15 residues. CDR1 and CDR2 (germline): SGHRS, YFSETQ. V was shortened by 7 bases and J by 2 bases, with 16 bases between the two germline ends. The CDR3 DNA reads as TGCGCCAGCGGGGAACAGGGCTCCCCTGGAAACACCATATATTTT. Protein: CASGEQGSPGNTIYF.

This clone was picked up one time. CDR3 sequence reads: CASSAGLNYGYTF. The CDR3 DNA sequence: TGTGCCAGCTCCGCCGGGTTAAACTATGGCTACACCTTC. The rearrangement uses TRBV19 and TRBJ1-2; D is uncertain. This CDR3 region has 13 residues. V was pared by 9 bases and J by 2 bases, with 13 bases between. The germline CDR1 and CDR2 sequences are LNHDA and SQIVND (reference sequence).

The V call is TRBV5-8, the J call TRBJ1-5, with a weak D call TRBD1 (5 bases). Germline lookup yields CDR1 SGHTS and CDR2 YDEGEE. V lost 0 bases and J lost 4, with 11 bases in between. The CDR3 length is 15 residues. The chain's CDR3 is CASSLGGPGNQPQHF. The CDR3 nucleotides are TGTGCCAGCAGCTTGGGGGGCCCCGGGAATCAGCCCCAGCATTTT. The whole variable domain, remainder taken from reference TRBV5-8 and TRBJ1-5, is EAGVTQSPTHLIKTRGQQATLRCSPISGHTSVYWYQQALGLGLQFLLWYDEGEERNRGNFPPRFSGRQFPNYSSELNVNALELEDSALYLCASSLGGPGNQPQHFGDGTRLSIL.

The chain uses TRBV13 and TRBJ1-2; TRBD1 matches 7 bases. CDR3 length: 18 amino acids. V was pared by 1 base and J by 6 bases, with 17 bases of the junction left unmatched. Germline values: CDR1 PRHDT, CDR2 FYEKMQ (reference sequence). The CDR3 protein is CASSLVKRNLQGPNGYTF. For the CDR3, the DNA is TGTGCCAGCAGCTTAGTAAAGAGGAACTTACAGGGGCCCAATGGCTACACCTTC.

The rearrangement joins TRBV7-9 to TRBJ2-5, with D tentatively TRBD2 (5 bases). There are 15 residues in the CDR3. Germline CDR1 SEHNR, CDR2 FQNEAQ (reference sequence). V gave up 1 base and J gave up 2 bases, with 11 bases separating them. The CDR3 DNA reads as TGTGCCAGCAGCTTAGGAGGCGGGTCACAAGAGACCCAGTACTTC. It translates to CASSLGGGSQETQYF.

The V and J genes are TRBV28 and TRBJ1-5, with TRBD1 as a possible D gene (5 bases). CDR3 length equals 15 residues. V was pared by 7 bases and J by 6 bases, with 19 bases between. Germline values: CDR1 MDHEN, CDR2 SYDVKM. CDR3 nucleotide sequence: TGTGCCAGCACCCTCCGACAGTGGGGTTCTCAGCCCCAGCATTTT. Amino acid sequence: CASTLRQWGSQPQHF. Variable domain in full (rest from reference TRBV28 and TRBJ1-5): DVKVTQSSRYLVKRTGEKVFLECVQDMDHENMFWYRQDPGLGLRLIYFSYDVKMKEKGDIPEGYSVSREKKERFSLILESASTNQTSMYLCASTLRQWGSQPQHFGDGTRLSIL.

The genes are TRBV9 and TRBJ1-2, with a weak D call TRBD1 (5 bases). The CDR3 spans 12 residues. The V gene lost 0 bases and the J gene lost 6 bases, with 6 bases spanning the gap. The V gene's germline CDR1 is SGDLS and CDR2 YYNGEE. CDR3 protein: CASSVVRDGYTF. CDR3 DNA: TGTGCCAGCAGCGTAGTCAGGGATGGCTACACCTTC.

The V gene is TRBV7-3, the J gene TRBJ1-3; D possibly corresponds to TRBD1 (5 bases). Trimming pared 0 bases from V and 2 bases from J, leaving 8 bases between. This CDR3 comprises 15 residues. Germline values: CDR1 SGHTA, CDR2 FQGTGA. CDR3: CASSLTPGAGNTIYF. In DNA form, the CDR3 reads TGTGCCAGCAGCTTAACTCCGGGGGCTGGAAACACCATATATTTT.

CDR3 in amino acids: CASSAGYRTEAFF. The CDR3 DNA sequence: TGTGCCAGCAGTGCGGGGTATCGGACTGAAGCTTTCTTT. This rearrangement joins TRBV2 to TRBJ1-1; D remains ambiguous. With 4 bases removed from V and 5 bases from J, the gap between germline ends came to 11 bases. The CDR3 is made up of 13 amino acids. Germline lookup yields CDR1 SNHLY and CDR2 FYNNEI.

This sequence joins TRBV6-5 and TRBJ2-7, with a possible D match to TRBD2 (5 bases). The CDR3 runs 14 residues. V was pared by 7 bases and J by 2 bases, with 15 bases between. The germline V gene encodes CDR1 MNHEY and CDR2 SVGAGI. CDR3 nucleotide sequence: TGTGCCAGCACCTTCTTAGAGCGGCCCTACGAGCAGTACTTC. Protein: CASTFLERPYEQYF.

The chain has TRBV15 and TRBJ1-5; 8 nucleotides match TRBD1. Germline lookup yields CDR1 LNHNV and CDR2 YYDKDF (reference sequence). This CDR3 is 16 amino acids long. After removal of 11 bases from V and 2 bases from J, the junction contained 14 bases not matched to a gene. This chain's CDR3 is CASSRGPGGGNQPQHF. CDR3 DNA: TGTGCCTCGTCCAGGGGGCCAGGCGGGGGCAATCAGCCCCAGCATTTT.